The rows below give T cell receptor beta chains drawn from one sample of a study of control samples from healthy donors and cancer patients. Libraries were prepared by immunoSEQ multiplex PCR; TCRdb keeps only in-frame clonotypes and omits some of them. This repertoire shows 120,000 or so clones, around 87% found once; its top ten account for around 9%. Sequencing used blood. The receptors shown here come from a man aged 35-49 years in good health. Each CDR3 is given without its conserved first and last residue. A D gene is named only where the DNA matches it firmly.

cdr3_aa	v_call	j_call	d_call
ATYAPSASTDTQY	TRBV15	TRBJ2-3	NA
ASSPTWRYNSPLH	TRBV5-6	TRBJ1-6	NA
ASSKNSPLH	TRBV21-1	TRBJ1-6	NA
ASAPRTGGLYEQY	TRBV7-2	TRBJ2-7	TRBD1
ATSVQGNTEAF	TRBV24-1	TRBJ1-1	NA
ASSPRDRGKSGELF	TRBV3-1/TRBV3-2	TRBJ2-2	TRBD1
ASSQEPGQENEKLF	TRBV4-1	TRBJ1-4	TRBD1
ATSGRPSGGARQF	TRBV15	TRBJ2-1	TRBD2
ASSLSPGYKLRNEQF	TRBV5-1	TRBJ2-1	NA
ASSSKRTGELF	TRBV11-3	TRBJ2-2	NA
ASSPRTGNYGYT	TRBV19	TRBJ1-2	NA
ASSYSGSSYEQY	TRBV6-6	TRBJ2-7	NA
ASSITGVNTEAF	TRBV11-3	TRBJ1-1	NA
ASSLFGQGSNQPQH	TRBV27	TRBJ1-5	TRBD1
ASSDGQGSHNEQF	TRBV7-9	TRBJ2-1	TRBD1
ASSHGILNTEAF	TRBV9	TRBJ1-1	NA
ASSKPGTARVRGNQPQH	TRBV19	TRBJ1-5	TRBD1
ASSLSETQY	TRBV11-3	TRBJ2-5	NA
AWSAGTNTRY	TRBV30	TRBJ2-3	NA
ASRNPFGGPNTIY	TRBV2	TRBJ1-3	NA
ASSQPGDPVEYNEQF	TRBV23-1	TRBJ2-1	NA
ASSQDRIYEQY	TRBV3-1/TRBV3-2	TRBJ2-7	NA
ASSEETGAPYEQY	TRBV25-1	TRBJ2-7	TRBD1
ASSLNRAYEQY	TRBV5-6	TRBJ2-7	NA
ASSRDSQRGEQF	TRBV7-9	TRBJ2-1	TRBD2
AISEPRQNYEQY	TRBV10-3	TRBJ2-7	NA
ASSPPPGPYNEQF	TRBV9	TRBJ2-1	NA
SVTVSLNTEAF	TRBV29-1	TRBJ1-1	NA
ATSGGLAGGIQETQY	TRBV24-1	TRBJ2-5	TRBD2
ASSLGAGAPKTQY	TRBV7-2	TRBJ2-5	NA
ASSSPRRGNYGYT	TRBV13	TRBJ1-2	NA
ATSRDFYGYT	TRBV15	TRBJ1-2	NA
AGRGSDSGEQY	TRBV18	TRBJ2-7	NA
ASSGDGQSYEQY	TRBV2	TRBJ2-7	NA
ASSYSVAHSYEQY	TRBV6-2/TRBV6-3	TRBJ2-7	NA
ASSESGRLNTEAF	TRBV25-1	TRBJ1-1	NA
ASSLERGPQPDYGYT	TRBV11-3	TRBJ1-2	NA
ASSPAQPGQNNSPLH	TRBV18	TRBJ1-6	NA
ASSPRTGNTEAF	TRBV7-9	TRBJ1-1	TRBD1
ASSLGTGGFGYT	TRBV7-9	TRBJ1-2	TRBD1
ASSQYRAGGSAGELF	TRBV3-1/TRBV3-2	TRBJ2-2	NA
ASSEGIGGAQPQH	TRBV10-2	TRBJ1-5	NA
ASSYSGQGFYEQY	TRBV6-6	TRBJ2-7	TRBD1
ASSHTGAHNEQF	TRBV4-3	TRBJ2-1	NA
ASKSSVGTDTQY	TRBV6-5	TRBJ2-3	NA
ASSSSRHDGYT	TRBV5-8	TRBJ1-2	NA